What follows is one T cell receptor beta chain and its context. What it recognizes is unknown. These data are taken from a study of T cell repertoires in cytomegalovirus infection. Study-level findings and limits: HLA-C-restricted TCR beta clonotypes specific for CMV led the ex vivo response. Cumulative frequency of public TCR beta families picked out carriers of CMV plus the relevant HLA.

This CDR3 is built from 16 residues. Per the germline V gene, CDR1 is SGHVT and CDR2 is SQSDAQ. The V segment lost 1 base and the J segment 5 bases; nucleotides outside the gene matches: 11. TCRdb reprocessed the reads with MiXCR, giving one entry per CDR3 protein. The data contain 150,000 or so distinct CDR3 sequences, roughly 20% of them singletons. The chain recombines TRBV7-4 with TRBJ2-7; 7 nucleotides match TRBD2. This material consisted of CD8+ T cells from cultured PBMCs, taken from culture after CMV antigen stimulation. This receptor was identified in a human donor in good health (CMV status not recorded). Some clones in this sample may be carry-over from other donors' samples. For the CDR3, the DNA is TGTGCCAGCAGCTTAGGAGGGAGGGAATTGGCCAACGAGCAGTACTTC. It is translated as CASSLGGRELANEQYF.